One TCR beta chain is described in this entry. Expressed TCRB transcripts were sequenced after all isolated RNA was converted to cDNA. The assay was immunoSEQ multiplex PCR, and TCRdb's table has in-frame clones only and misses some. The data contain over 120,000 clones, about 10% of them singletons. The data derive from a study of beta chain features in type 1 diabetes. The material sequenced was naive CD4+ T cells from blood. This clonotype was sampled from a man aged 18 to 30 in good health.

This chain's CDR3 is CASSLVPGYGYTF. Here the CDR3 DNA reads TGCGCCAGCAGCTTGGTTCCGGGCTATGGCTACACCTTC. This sequence joins TRBV5-1 and TRBJ1-2; no definite D call. The CDR3 totals 13 residues. Trimming took 0 bases from V and 4 from J, leaving 7 bases between them. CDR1 SGHRS and CDR2 YFSETQ come from the germline V gene.